Below, 8 T cell receptor beta chains from the same sample are listed, as sequenced in a study of T cells after yellow fever vaccination. TCRdb analysed the 5' RACE reads with MiXCR anew, one entry per CDR3 protein. Among hundreds of thousands of distinct CDR3 sequences listed, 18% were seen once. Source: PBMCs, taken before the yellow fever booster vaccination. Receptor source: a young man who received the YFV17D yellow fever vaccine.

This clonotype was counted between two and nine times. The chain links TRBV5-1 to TRBJ2-5; TRBD1 agrees at 10 bases. The CDR3 has 15 residues. Unmatched junction bases numbered 6, after V lost 3 bases and J lost 4 bases. Germline V lookup: CDR1 SGHRS, CDR2 YFSETQ. CDR3 sequence (DNA): TGCGCCAGCAGCTCGACAGGGGGCAAGACAGAGACCCAGTACTTC. Translation gives CASSSTGGKTETQYF.

This chain joins TRBV5-6 and TRBJ2-7; D unclear. With 1 base removed from V and 12 bases from J, the gap between germline ends came to 17 bases. Germline assignment: CDR1 SGHDT and CDR2 YYEEEE. The CDR3 contains 13 residues. The CDR3 DNA follows: TGTGCCAGCAGCTTGCACCGGAGCTCGGTTGGGTACTTC. Protein product: CASSLHRSSVGYF. The full variable domain, with the rest looked up from reference TRBV5-6 and TRBJ2-7, is DAGVTQSPTHLIKTRGQQVTLRCSPKSGHDTVSWYQQALGQGPQFIFQYYEEEERQRGNFPDRFSGHQFPNYSSELNVNALLLGDSALYLCASSLHRSSVGYFGPGTRLTVT.

This clonotype was counted only a few times. V gene TRBV15 combines with J gene TRBJ2-1; maybe TRBD1 (6 bases). The CDR3 totals 15 residues. Germline V gives CDR1 LNHNV, CDR2 YYDKDF (reference sequence). Trimming cost V 1 base and J 3 bases, with 10 bases left between them. In DNA form, the CDR3 reads TGTGCCACCAGCAGAGCCGGGACAAACTACAATGAGCAGTTCTTC. It translates to CATSRAGTNYNEQFF.

This clonotype was detected a few times. The chain carries TRBV20-1 and TRBJ2-2; D may be TRBD2 (5 bases). The V gene's germline CDR1 is DFQATT and CDR2 SNEGSKA (reference sequence). The CDR3 length is 13 residues. V lost 3 bases and J lost 1, with 6 bases in between. CDR3 in DNA: TGCAGTGCTAGGAGGGTGAACACCGGGGAGCTGTTTTTT. Residues: CSARRVNTGELFF.

This chain joins TRBV7-2 and TRBJ2-3; TRBD2 aligns across 15 bases. The V gene end was trimmed by 6 bases and the J gene end by 2 bases; junction bases not matched to a gene: 3. Germline loops: CDR1 SGHTA, CDR2 FQGNSA. CDR3 length: 16 residues. DNA for the CDR3: TGTGCCAGCAGAGGGACTAGCGGGGGGCCCACAGATACGCAGTATTTT. It specifies CASRGTSGGPTDTQYF.

This clonotype was counted only a few times. The chain couples TRBV11-2 to TRBJ2-3; D might be TRBD1 or TRBD2, each matching 5 bases. CDR3 length: 15 amino acids. The germline gives CDR1 SGHAT, CDR2 FQNNGV. V lost 2 bases and J 2 bases, leaving 11 bases between the germline ends. CDR3 nucleotide sequence: TGTGCCAGCAGCTTATACGGGGCGTTCACAGATACGCAGTATTTT. Translated: CASSLYGAFTDTQYF.

The J gene is TRBJ2-3, the V gene TRBV29-1; tentative D call: TRBD1 (5 bases). The CDR3 contains 13 residues. Germline CDR1 and CDR2: SQVTM and ANQGSEA. V was clipped by 4 bases and J by 0 bases, with 8 bases between them. The CDR3 DNA follows: TGCAGCGTTGTCCAGGGTAGCACAGATACGCAGTATTTT. The encoded protein is CSVVQGSTDTQYF.

The chain uses TRBV25-1 and TRBJ2-1; tentative D call: TRBD2 (6 bases). Germline V gene data show CDR1 as MGHDK and CDR2 as SYGVNS. Deletions cut 3 bases from V and 6 bases from J, with 9 bases between. The CDR3 sequence is 13 residues long. In DNA, the CDR3 is TGTGCCAGCAGTGACGCGGGGCTCAATGAGCAGTTCTTC. As protein: CASSDAGLNEQFF.